The 3 T cell receptor beta chains below come from one sample, sequenced in a study of Ad26.COV2.S vaccination and SARS-CoV-2 variants. Treatment in this sample: roughly 20 received Ad26.COV2.S at low or high dose, single or two shots; about five received placebo; per-sample allocation not given. The samples were gathered on day 63 after the first injection of vaccine or placebo. Assay used: immunoSEQ multiplex PCR; TCRdb lists only in-frame clones, some missing. Seen here are 350,000 to 450,000 clones, over 80% observed once, and the top ten hold approximately 1.7%. Sequencing used peripheral blood, obtained in a trial of Ad26.COV2.S vaccine versus placebo. These receptors originate from a person aged 18-65 years who received the Ad26.COV2.S COVID-19 vaccine or a placebo.

Details on this clone: Other DNA variants within this sample encode the same CDR3. The chain carries TRBV28 and TRBJ2-7; no firm D call. The germline V gene encodes CDR1 MDHEN and CDR2 SYDVKM. Trimming stripped 3 bases from V and 0 bases from J, with 6 bases between. The length of the CDR3 is 13 residues. The CDR3 DNA follows: TGTGCCAGCAGTTTTCGGTACTCCTACGAGCAGTACTTC. It codes for CASSFRYSYEQYF.

This clone appeared once. The chain joins TRBV7-2 to TRBJ2-5; no clear D. V dropped 5 bases and J dropped 2 bases, with 9 bases sitting between them. This CDR3 spans 13 amino acids. From germline, CDR1 is SGHTA and CDR2 FQGNSA. The CDR3 coding sequence is TGTGCCAGCAGCCCCAGTTCACAAGAGACCCAGTACTTC. Its protein product is CASSPSSQETQYF.

Regarding this clone: An end of the junction does not agree with germline; a read error may underlie this. V and J are TRBV2 and TRBJ2-3; D might be TRBD1 (6 bases). The CDR3 has 15 residues. The germline V gene encodes CDR1 SNHLY and CDR2 FYNNEI. CDR3 protein: CASTEQGAPTDTQYF. The CDR3 region has the DNA TGTGCCAGCACTGAACAGGGTGCCCCAACAGATACGCAGTATTTT.